The 13 T cell receptor beta chains listed next were all sequenced from one sample in a study of OX40 agonist ivuxolimab in advanced cancers. TCRdb's copy holds only in-frame clones and misses some; the assay was immunoSEQ multiplex PCR. The sample holds some 50,000 clones, 81% seen once. The sample here was CD4+ or CD8+ T cells sorted from blood, taken in a trial of the OX40 agonist ivuxolimab. The receptors shown here come from an adult with an advanced solid tumor such as melanoma, head and neck, liver or kidney cancer.

The rearrangement links TRBV5-5 to TRBJ2-7; the D call may be TRBD1 or TRBD2 (5 bases each). Germline values: CDR1 SGHKS, CDR2 YYEKEE (reference sequence). This CDR3 has 17 amino acids. With 2 bases removed from V and 5 bases from J, the gap between germline ends came to 23 bases. CDR3 nucleotide sequence: TGTGCCAGCAGCTTCCCTGGGGACCCGACAGAACGGGACGAGCAGTACTTC. It yields the protein CASSFPGDPTERDEQYF.

This chain joins TRBV6-4 and TRBJ2-2; 8 bases agree with TRBD1. This CDR3 is built from 14 residues. CDR1 and CDR2 from the germline V gene are MRHNA and SNTAGT. The ends lost 5 bases at V and 6 bases at J; junction bases unmatched: 5. The CDR3 DNA reads as TGTGCCAGCAGTCCCCAACAGGGGGCCGGGGAGCTGTTTTTT. As protein: CASSPQQGAGELFF.

The V and J genes are TRBV5-1 and TRBJ1-2, with a weak D call TRBD1 (5 bases). This CDR3 has 15 residues. Germline V CDR1 and CDR2: SGHRS, YFSETQ. Trimming removed 0 bases at V and 7 bases at J, with 16 bases between. CDR3 loop: CASSLAEGLFGGYTF. The DNA of the CDR3 is TGCGCCAGCAGCTTGGCGGAGGGGTTATTCGGTGGCTACACCTTC.

This clone was counted between two and nine times. Here the CDR3 reads CASSSQAGKIYEQYF. The CDR3 region has the DNA TGTGCCAGCAGCTCACAAGCGGGGAAAATCTACGAGCAGTACTTC. V usage is TRBV7-3 and J usage is TRBJ2-7, with TRBD2 matching 7 bases. J lost 3 bases, V lost 4 bases, and 9 bases had no gene match. The CDR3 has 15 amino acids. Germline V gene data show CDR1 as SGHTA and CDR2 as FQGTGA.

In the case of this clone: The sample carries other DNA sequences with the same CDR3. The chain couples TRBV5-1 to TRBJ2-5; D is perhaps TRBD1 or TRBD2 (5 bases each). The V end lost 1 base, the J end lost 1 base, and 11 bases lay between the germline ends. The CDR3 totals 15 residues. Per the germline V gene, CDR1 is SGHRS and CDR2 is YFSETQ. The CDR3 region has the DNA TGCGCCAGCAGCTTGTCCGGGACGCCCCAAGAGACCCAGTACTTC. Protein: CASSLSGTPQETQYF.

The chain is built from TRBV7-9 and TRBJ2-1; D may be TRBD1 or TRBD2 (6 bases each). Germline V gene sequence: CDR1 SEHNR, CDR2 FQNEAQ (reference sequence). Trimming removed 2 bases from V and 7 bases from J, with 18 bases in between. The CDR3 runs to 16 residues. CDR3 nucleotide sequence: TGTGCCAGCAGCTTACCTAGCGTAGGGGGTAGGAATGAGCAGTTCTTC. This translates into CASSLPSVGGRNEQFF.

The chain employs TRBV19 and TRBJ1-5; TRBD1 aligns across 8 bases. CDR1 and CDR2 from the germline V gene are LNHDA and SQIVND (reference sequence). The V segment lost 4 bases and the J segment 4 bases; nucleotides outside the gene matches: 9. The CDR3 length is 16 residues. The CDR3 sequence: CASSTPPDRENQPQHF. The CDR3, as DNA: TGTGCCAGTAGTACCCCCCCGGACAGGGAGAATCAGCCCCAGCATTTT.

With regard to this clone: Additional DNA sequences in this sample encode the identical CDR3. The rearrangement joins TRBV5-4 to TRBJ2-3; 8 bases are a match to TRBD2. V was pared by 4 bases and J by 2 bases, with 9 bases of the junction left unmatched. CDR1 SGHNT and CDR2 YYREEE come from the germline V gene (reference sequence). The CDR3 consists of 16 residues. The CDR3 here is CASSLAGGGSTDTQYF. The DNA of the CDR3 is TGTGCCAGCAGCCTGGCCGGGGGGGGCTCCACAGATACGCAGTATTTT.

By share of the sample, this clone is medium-sized. J is TRBJ2-7 and V is TRBV5-1, with TRBD1 matching 8 bases. The CDR3 runs to 15 residues. After removal of 3 bases from V and 3 bases from J, the junction contained 8 bases not matched to a gene. CDR1 is SGHRS and CDR2 is YFSETQ in the germline V gene. DNA of the CDR3: TGCGCCAGCAGCTCGAGCCGCGGGACAGGCTACGAGCAGTACTTC. Translating gives CASSSSRGTGYEQYF.

The rearrangement links TRBV11-3 to TRBJ1-2, with TRBD1 as a possible D gene (5 bases). The V gene lost 1 base and the J gene lost 7 bases, with 10 bases spanning the gap. The CDR3 sequence is 13 residues long. Germline CDR1 is SGHNT and CDR2 is YENEEA. CDR3 loop: CASSLGGDGGYTF. CDR3 coding DNA: TGTGCCAGCAGCTTAGGGGGGGACGGTGGCTACACCTTC.

The chain recombines TRBV6-5 with TRBJ2-5, with D perhaps assigned TRBD1 or TRBD2 (5 bases each). The DNA end is more similar to TRBJ2-7, so the J call may be wrong. This CDR3 has 14 residues. Germline lookup yields CDR1 MNHEY and CDR2 SVGAGI. The CDR3 reads CASSYSRVRVEQYF. The CDR3 DNA is TGTGCCAGCAGTTACTCGAGGGTCAGGGTCGAGCAGTACTTC.

The rearrangement uses TRBV4-2 and TRBJ1-2, with TRBD1 identical over 7 bases. V gave up 1 base and J gave up 0 bases; unmatched junction bases: 14. The germline CDR1 and CDR2 sequences are LGHNA and YNFKEQ. The CDR3 sequence is 19 residues long. CDR3 nucleotides: TGTGCCAGCAGCCAAGGACAGGGCAGTCCCTCTCATTCTAACTATGGCTACACCTTC. Its translation: CASSQGQGSPSHSNYGYTF.

The V and J genes are TRBV6-1 and TRBJ2-7; TRBD2 matches 9 bases. Germline CDR1 reads MNHNS; CDR2 reads SASEGT. The CDR3 spans 17 residues. J lost 3 bases, V lost 3 bases, and 12 bases had no gene match. The CDR3 spells CASSESLSSGGFYEQYF. The CDR3, as DNA: TGTGCCAGCAGTGAGTCCCTTAGTAGCGGGGGTTTCTACGAGCAGTACTTC.